These 15 T cell receptor beta chains were sequenced from one sample in a study of PD-1 blockade in mismatch repair-deficient tumors. The protocol was immunoSEQ multiplex PCR, while the TCRdb copy is restricted to in-frame clones and leaves out a portion. The sample shows some 120,000 clones, approximately 91% of them seen only once. The starting material was peripheral blood, obtained approximately 71 weeks after starting pembrolizumab. These receptors all stem from an adult with mismatch repair-deficient cancer.

V and J are TRBV10-3 and TRBJ1-4; D unclear. The CDR3 loop spans 13 amino acids. Looked up from germline, CDR1 is ENHRY and CDR2 is SYGVKD. Trimming left V 2 bases short and J 5 bases short, with 6 bases between. This CDR3 is CAISEGYNEKLFF. DNA for the CDR3: TGTGCCATCAGTGAGGGCTACAATGAAAAACTGTTTTTT.

The chain combines TRBV2 with TRBJ2-5; possibly TRBD1 or TRBD2 for D (5 bases each). Germline CDR1 reads SNHLY; CDR2 reads FYNNEI. The V gene lost 3 bases and the J gene lost 0 bases, with 11 bases spanning the gap. This CDR3 contains 15 residues. The CDR3 here is CASSEGVGDQETQYF. CDR3 nucleotide sequence: TGTGCCAGCAGTGAGGGGGTAGGGGACCAAGAGACCCAGTACTTC.

This clone came up a few times. The CDR3 reads CASSKGPEGYTF. CDR3 DNA sequence: TGTGCCAGCAGCAAAGGCCCGGAAGGCTACACCTTC. The chain combines TRBV21-1 with TRBJ1-2. TRBV21-1 is a pseudogene locus. The CDR3 spans 12 residues.

The V gene is TRBV2, the J gene TRBJ1-3; possible D gene TRBD1, 5 bases. Germline CDR1 reads SNHLY; CDR2 reads FYNNEI. This CDR3 comprises 16 residues. Trimming removed 4 bases at V and 0 bases at J, with 13 bases between. CDR3 sequence: CASSGRRGVSGNTIYF. As DNA, the CDR3 is TGTGCCAGCAGTGGTCGGAGAGGGGTCTCTGGAAACACCATATATTTT.

The chain couples TRBV4-2 to TRBJ2-4; TRBD2 aligns across 13 bases. The CDR3 length is 18 residues. Trimming cost V 1 base and J 0 bases; bases outside gene matches: 3. Germline loops: CDR1 LGHNA, CDR2 YNFKEQ. The CDR3 nucleotides read TGTGCCAGCAGCCAAGGACTAGCGGGAGGTTTAGCCAAAAACATTCAGTACTTC. This codes for CASSQGLAGGLAKNIQYF.

This clone was recorded only once. This chain joins TRBV5-6 and TRBJ2-2; 12 bases line up with TRBD2. This CDR3 region has 17 residues. The germline V gene has CDR1 SGHDT and CDR2 YYEEEE. V was clipped by 3 bases and J by 7 bases; unmatched bases: 10. As DNA, the CDR3 is TGTGCCAGCAGCTCCGGGACAGGACTAGCGGGGATCGGGGAGCTGTTTTTT. This translates into CASSSGTGLAGIGELFF.

The J gene is TRBJ2-1, the V gene TRBV11-2; 9 bases align to TRBD2. The CDR3 is 17 amino acids. Per the germline V gene, CDR1 is SGHAT and CDR2 is FQNNGV. V dropped 2 bases and J dropped 8; count of bases not matched to a gene: 13. The CDR3 bases are TGTGCCAGCAGCTTAAATGGGGCCGGGACTAGCCGCTATGAGCAGTTCTTC. Its translation: CASSLNGAGTSRYEQFF.

The chain has TRBV5-1 and TRBJ2-3; unclear D gene. From germline, CDR1 is SGHRS and CDR2 YFSETQ. V lost 0 bases to trimming and J lost 4 bases, with 6 bases between them. CDR3 size: 13 residues. CDR3 in DNA: TGCGCCAGCAGCTTGGCAGGCGCAGATACGCAGTATTTT. It specifies CASSLAGADTQYF.

This sequence joins TRBV7-3 and TRBJ2-1; 10 bases agree with TRBD2. Germline V gene sequence: CDR1 SGHTA, CDR2 FQGTGA. The CDR3 consists of 15 residues. Trimming at V came to 2 bases and at J to 7 bases, leaving 5 bases not matched to a gene. The CDR3 coding sequence is TGTGCCAGCAGCTTACGGGCTAGCGGGAGTAATGAGCAGTTCTTC. Translating gives CASSLRASGSNEQFF.

The rearrangement links TRBV11-2 to TRBJ2-7; 8 nucleotides align to TRBD1. Trimming cost V 5 bases and J 5 bases; bases outside gene matches: 11. Germline V gene data show CDR1 as SGHAT and CDR2 as FQNNGV. CDR3 length: 15 residues. For the CDR3, the DNA is TGTGCCAGCAGCCTCTGGACAGGGAGGCAGGACGAGCAGTACTTC. Residues: CASSLWTGRQDEQYF.

The chain joins TRBV11-2 to TRBJ2-1; D uncertain. The ends were cut back, 1 base at V and 7 bases at J, with 5 bases in the middle. The CDR3 length is 12 residues. Germline values: CDR1 SGHAT, CDR2 FQNNGV. CDR3 DNA: TGTGCCAGCAGCTTAGTTTATAATGAGCAGTTCTTC. This codes for CASSLVYNEQFF.

V is TRBV5-8 and J is TRBJ2-3; D is ambiguous. The germline V and J ends were trimmed by 4 bases and 0 bases, with 12 bases remaining between them. Germline V lookup: CDR1 SGHTS, CDR2 YDEGEE. CDR3 length: 15 residues. The CDR3 nucleotides read TGTGCCAGCAGCGCTCTTTTTTCTAGCACAGATACGCAGTATTTT. Protein product: CASSALFSSTDTQYF.

This CDR3 reads CSVRGGKDYEQYF. The CDR3 region has the DNA TGCAGCGTGCGGGGGGGGAAGGACTACGAGCAGTACTTC. The rearrangement uses TRBV29-1 and TRBJ2-7, with TRBD2 identical over 9 bases. After removal of 6 bases from V and 3 bases from J, the junction contained 6 bases not matched to a gene. This CDR3 is 13 amino acids long. The germline V gene has CDR1 SQVTM and CDR2 ANQGSEA.

The chain combines TRBV30 with TRBJ2-7; D uncertain. The germline gives CDR1 GTSNPN, CDR2 SVGIG (reference sequence). Trimming took off 0 bases at V and 6 bases at J, with 12 bases between the two ends. The CDR3 has 13 residues. In nucleotides, the CDR3 is TGTGCCTGGAGTGTGATTGGGATCTCCGAGCAGTACTTC. It specifies CAWSVIGISEQYF.

On this clone itself: Compared with germline, one end of the junction differs, possibly owing to a read error. The V gene is TRBV7-7, the J gene TRBJ2-2; tentatively, D is TRBD1 or TRBD2 (5 bases each). The CDR3 totals 16 residues. CDR1 is SSHAT, CDR2 FNYEAQ, per germline (reference sequence). The CDR3: CASSLLPGQNTGELFF. DNA of the CDR3: TGTGCTAGCAGCTTACTCCCGGGGCAGAACACCGGGGAGCTGTTTTTT.